The T cell receptor (beta chain) under discussion was sequenced for a study of blood T cell repertoires in COVID-19. This table comes from immunoSEQ multiplex PCR, and its TCRdb copy is limited to in-frame clones, with some not included. The sample includes about 100,000 clones, approximately 86% seen only once; the top ten take more than 4.5%. The source is a woman between 45 and 65 years old with COVID-19, enrolled during active disease. The source material was peripheral blood.

The chain's CDR3 is CASSSNRWLETQYF. DNA of the CDR3: TGTGCCAGCAGTTCCAACAGGTGGCTAGAGACCCAGTACTTC. The J gene is TRBJ2-5, the V gene TRBV28; perhaps TRBD1 as D (5 bases). Trimming cost V 4 bases and J 4 bases, with 13 bases left between them. Germline V gene sequence: CDR1 MDHEN, CDR2 SYDVKM. The CDR3 runs to 14 residues.